This passage covers 12 T cell receptor beta chains from one sample sequenced in a study of blood T cells in healthy people across ages. PCR was performed a second time for about 6 to 12 cycles using a sample-barcoded 5' primer and a J-beta primer mix. TCRdb passed the 5' RACE reads through MiXCR, listing each CDR3 protein once. The sample lists some 1,500,000 distinct CDR3 sequences; under 55% were seen once. Material for sequencing was blood. These receptors all come from a woman between 18 and 30 years old in good health.

This clonotype was picked up a small number of times. This chain links TRBV4-3 with TRBJ1-2; no reliable D call. This CDR3 is built from 14 residues. V dropped 0 bases and J dropped 9 bases, with 14 bases sitting between them. Germline CDR1 reads LGHNA; CDR2 reads YSLEER. The DNA for the CDR3 is TGCGCCAGCAGCCAAGATCAAGTCCTCTTCAGCTACACCTTC. The encoded protein is CASSQDQVLFSYTF.

There are a few counts of this clonotype. The chain has TRBV4-1 and TRBJ1-2, with 7 bases fitting TRBD1. The CDR3 has 16 residues. Looked up from germline, CDR1 is MGHRA and CDR2 is YSYEKL. Trimming at V came to 5 bases and at J to 6 bases, leaving 15 bases not matched to a gene. In DNA, the CDR3 is TGCGCCAGCAGCTCACCTTCAGGGGGAAGAAGGGATGGCTACACCTTC. This encodes CASSSPSGGRRDGYTF.

The rearrangement links TRBV7-9 to TRBJ2-1; no clear D. The CDR3 extends over 15 amino acids. Per germline, CDR1 SEHNR and CDR2 FQNEAQ (reference sequence). V was trimmed by 2 bases and J by 5 bases, leaving 13 bases between them. The CDR3 is CASSLSGNQDNEQFF. CDR3 coding DNA: TGTGCCAGCAGCTTAAGTGGCAATCAAGACAATGAGCAGTTCTTC.

This chain connects TRBV7-2 to TRBJ2-2; D may match TRBD1 or TRBD2 (5 bases each). Germline V CDR1 and CDR2: SGHTA, FQGNSA. The CDR3 is 15 amino acids. V lost 1 base and J 6 bases, leaving 12 bases between the germline ends. CDR3 bases: TGTGCCAGCAGCTTAGTGGGACCCTCGTCCGGGGAGCTGTTTTTT. Translated, it gives CASSLVGPSSGELFF.

This clonotype showed up just a few times. The rearrangement links TRBV11-2 to TRBJ2-5; 7 nucleotides match TRBD2. The CDR3 contains 14 residues. With 8 bases clipped from V and 3 bases from J, the junction kept 9 bases outside the gene matches. The germline CDR1 and CDR2 sequences are SGHAT and FQNNGV. CDR3 coding DNA: TGTGCCAGCCTGGACTGGCGGGGGAAAGAGACCCAGTACTTC. Translated: CASLDWRGKETQYF.

This clonotype has at least ten counts. The rearrangement links TRBV25-1 to TRBJ1-2; D not certain. The CDR3 has 14 residues. In germline, CDR1 is MGHDK, CDR2 SYGVNS. V lost 1 base and J 8 bases, leaving 14 bases between the germline ends. CDR3 protein: CASSESSPVGGYTF. The CDR3 DNA reads TGTGCCAGCAGTGAATCTTCCCCAGTCGGGGGCTACACCTTC.

The J gene is TRBJ2-3, the V gene TRBV29-1; 7 bases are shared with TRBD1. This CDR3 comprises 12 residues. With 6 bases clipped from V and 6 bases from J, the junction kept 6 bases outside the gene matches. Looked up from germline, CDR1 is SQVTM and CDR2 is ANQGSEA. CDR3 sequence: CSVDTGADTQYF. In DNA, the CDR3 is TGCAGCGTGGATACAGGGGCTGATACGCAGTATTTT.

The chain couples TRBV20-1 to TRBJ2-5, with 12 bases that match TRBD1. The junction had 4 bases not matched to a gene; V was cut back by 7 bases and J by 4 bases. CDR1 is DFQATT and CDR2 is SNEGSKA in the germline V gene (reference sequence). The CDR3 has 13 residues. The CDR3 bases are TGCAGTGTGGGACAGGGGGCTATAGAGACCCAGTACTTC. This gives the protein CSVGQGAIETQYF.

The chain carries TRBV6-6 and TRBJ1-2; the match to TRBD1 covers 8 bases. Germline assignment: CDR1 MNHNY and CDR2 SVGAGI (reference sequence). The V and J ends lost 5 bases and 3 bases, in that order; junction bases with no gene match: 8. The CDR3 is 15 residues long. The CDR3 DNA follows: TGTGCCAGCAGTGCCCGGGACAGGAGGTACTATGGCTACACCTTC. As protein: CASSARDRRYYGYTF.

As to this clonotype: Compared with germline, one end of the junction differs, possibly owing to a read error. This rearrangement joins TRBV7-2 to TRBJ2-2; D may be TRBD2 (6 bases). This CDR3 spans 18 amino acids. Germline V gene lookup returns CDR1 SGHTA and CDR2 FQGNSA. CDR3 bases: TGTGCCAGCAGCCCCCTGCCGACAGTATTTTCGGGAACCGGGGGGCTGTTTTTT. It codes for CASSPLPTVFSGTGGLFF.

The chain links TRBV5-6 to TRBJ2-2; 9 nucleotides align to TRBD1. In germline, CDR1 is SGHDT, CDR2 YYEEEE. This CDR3 has 14 amino acids. J gave up 7 bases and V 3 bases, and 4 bases lay outside the gene matches. The chain's CDR3 is CASSSTGGVGELFF. The CDR3 region has the DNA TGTGCCAGCAGCTCAACAGGGGGCGTCGGGGAGCTGTTTTTT.

The chain carries TRBV6-2 or TRBV6-3 and TRBJ2-4; D unresolved. V gave up 0 bases and J gave up 0 bases, with 12 bases separating them. CDR1 and CDR2 (germline): MNHEY, SVGEGT. This CDR3 is built from 17 residues. CDR3 sequence: CASSYSLQAKAKNIQYF. CDR3 sequence (DNA): TGTGCCAGCAGTTACTCGCTCCAGGCGAAAGCCAAAAACATTCAGTACTTC.